Sequencing of this T cell receptor (beta chain) was carried out in a study of CD8 T cells in Susac syndrome. The study's findings and limits: In its TCR sequencing and HLA analysis, the study acknowledged that the number of individuals was relatively small.

V was shortened by 4 bases and J by 7 bases, with 13 bases between the two germline ends. CDR1 is SNHLY, CDR2 FYNNEI, per germline. CDR3 length: 13 residues. Random hexamers served to reverse transcribe roughly 0.5 to 1 ug RNA. It was immunoSEQ multiplex PCR that amplified TCR beta CDR3 across 54 Vbeta and 13 Jbeta. TCRdb reprocessed the immunoSEQ multiplex PCR reads with MiXCR, giving one entry per CDR3 protein. There are about 150,000 distinct CDR3 sequences in the sample; nearly 97% occur only once, and 0.15% lies in the top ten. Through negative isolation, CD4+ and CD8+ T cells were obtained, while TEMRA cells were enriched using FACS. For this clonotype: What it recognizes is unknown.

This sequence originates from a human donor with multiple sclerosis. The chain employs TRBV2 and TRBJ1-1; D is unresolved. Sequencing was done on a sample of CD8+ T cells from PBMCs. DNA for the CDR3: TGTGCCAGCAGTGTAAGTGGCCGGGGTGAAGCTTTCTTT. Translation: CASSVSGRGEAFF.